Reported below is one T cell receptor beta chain. The antigen is unknown. Clones were read by immunoSEQ multiplex PCR, and TCRdb kept only the in-frame ones, dropping some. This sample carries 95,000 to 120,000 clones, under 95% of them seen once, and the ten largest clones take roughly 0.66%. The record originates from a study of OX40 agonist ivuxolimab in advanced cancers. For the study at large: Three patients, one with hepatocellular carcinoma and two with cutaneous melanoma, achieved partial responses.

Regarding the study as a whole: The study found among the lowest clonal expansion in partial responders at 0.1-3.0 mg/kg. Expanded clones belonging to CD8+ T cells outnumbered, on average, those of CD4+. Also present in some nonresponders was a low level of normalized T-cell clonal expansion.

This clonotype originated in an adult with an advanced solid tumor such as melanoma, head and neck, liver or kidney cancer. The sample consisted of CD4+ or CD8+ T cells sorted from blood, taken in a trial of the OX40 agonist ivuxolimab.

CDR3 sequence reads: CASSALIGGYEKLFF. The CDR3 DNA follows: TGTGCCAGTAGTGCCCTTATTGGAGGATATGAAAAACTGTTTTTT. The chain links TRBV19 to TRBJ1-4, with D hard to call. CDR1 is LNHDA, CDR2 SQIVND, per germline (reference sequence). The CDR3 covers 15 residues. Trimming took 5 bases from V and 6 from J, leaving 16 bases between them.